This is a list of T cell receptor beta chains from one sample in a study of T cell repertoires in cytomegalovirus infection. Using its own MiXCR run on the reads, TCRdb lists one record per CDR3 protein. Of 150,000 to 200,000 distinct CDR3 sequences listed, roughly 19% are singletons. What was sequenced was PBMCs. The receptors stem from a human donor in good health (CMV status not recorded). Some clones in this sample may be carry-over from other donors' samples. The CDR3 runs from the conserved cysteine through the conserved F or W. The D gene is left open where the match is weak. Only part of the rows carry a size: once, few, many, or a class if the clone is expanded.

.,TRBJ2-7,TRBV11-3,many,CASSYRPSGDYEQYF,TGTGCCAGCAGCTACAGACCCTCGGGAGACTACGAGCAGTACTTC
.,TRBJ1-3,TRBV27,many,CASRDSSGNTIYF,TGTGCCAGCAGGGACAGCTCTGGAAACACCATATATTTT
TRBD1,TRBJ1-4,TRBV2,few,CASRMTGVGEKLFF,TGTGCCAGCAGAATGACAGGGGTGGGAGAAAAACTGTTTTTT
.,TRBJ2-1,TRBV10-3,.,CATKGTLPSFEVNEQFF,TGTGCCACCAAGGGGACTCTGCCGAGTTTTGAGGTGAACGAGCAGTTCTTC
.,TRBJ2-6,TRBV6-5,few,CASSFRHREWANVLTF,TGTGCCAGCAGTTTCCGCCATCGGGAATGGGCCAACGTCCTGACTTTC
.,TRBJ1-1,TRBV12-3/TRBV12-4,few,CASARGATEAFF,TGTGCCAGCGCGAGAGGGGCCACTGAAGCTTTCTTT
.,TRBJ1-5,TRBV19,few,CATSLRVAGQDSNQPQHF,TGTGCCACGTCGCTTCGCGTGGCAGGGCAGGATAGCAATCAGCCCCAGCATTTT
TRBD1,TRBJ2-1,TRBV28,many,CASTRDRVINEQFF,TGTGCCAGCACCCGGGACAGGGTTATCAATGAGCAGTTCTTC
.,TRBJ2-1,TRBV6-1,few,CASSGLGTPMNNEQFF,TGTGCCAGCAGTGGCCTCGGGACTCCGATGAACAATGAGCAGTTCTTC
.,TRBJ1-1,TRBV6-8,.,CASRAGARNTEAFF,TGTGCCAGCCGAGCCGGAGCCCGGAACACTGAAGCTTTCTTT